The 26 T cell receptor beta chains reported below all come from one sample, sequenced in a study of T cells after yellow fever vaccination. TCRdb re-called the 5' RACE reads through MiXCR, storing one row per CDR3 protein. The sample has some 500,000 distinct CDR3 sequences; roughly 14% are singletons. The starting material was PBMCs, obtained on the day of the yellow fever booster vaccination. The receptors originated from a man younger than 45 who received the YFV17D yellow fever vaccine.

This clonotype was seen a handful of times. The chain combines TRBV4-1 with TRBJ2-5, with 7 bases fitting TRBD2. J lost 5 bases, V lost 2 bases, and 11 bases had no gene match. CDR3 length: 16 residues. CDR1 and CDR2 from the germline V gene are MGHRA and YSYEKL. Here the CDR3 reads CASSQIGGGPMETQYF. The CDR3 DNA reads TGCGCCAGCAGCCAAATCGGGGGAGGGCCAATGGAGACCCAGTACTTC.

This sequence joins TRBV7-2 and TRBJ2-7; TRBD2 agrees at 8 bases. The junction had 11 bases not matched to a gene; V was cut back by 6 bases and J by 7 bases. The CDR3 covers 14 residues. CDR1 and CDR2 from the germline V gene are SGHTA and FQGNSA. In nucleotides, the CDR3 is TGTGCCAGCAGTCCGGCGGGGGGCCACTATGAGCAGTACTTC. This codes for CASSPAGGHYEQYF.

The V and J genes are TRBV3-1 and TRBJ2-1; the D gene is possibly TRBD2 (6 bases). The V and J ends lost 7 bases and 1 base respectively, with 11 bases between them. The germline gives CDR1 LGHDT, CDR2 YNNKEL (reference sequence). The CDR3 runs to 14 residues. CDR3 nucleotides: TGTGCCAGCACCTGGGGACTTTCCTACAATGAGCAGTTCTTC. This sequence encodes CASTWGLSYNEQFF.

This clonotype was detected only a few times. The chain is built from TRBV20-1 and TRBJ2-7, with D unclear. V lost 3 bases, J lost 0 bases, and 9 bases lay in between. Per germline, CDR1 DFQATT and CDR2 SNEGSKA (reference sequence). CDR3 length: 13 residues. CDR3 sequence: CSASLRSSYEQYF. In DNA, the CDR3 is TGCAGTGCTAGCCTACGGAGCTCCTACGAGCAGTACTTC.

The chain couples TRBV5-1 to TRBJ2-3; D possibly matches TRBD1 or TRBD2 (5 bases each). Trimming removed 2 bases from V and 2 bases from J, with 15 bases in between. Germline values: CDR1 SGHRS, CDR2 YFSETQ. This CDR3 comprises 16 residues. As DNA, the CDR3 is TGCGCCAGCAGCTTTGGGGCGAGCGGATACACAGATACGCAGTATTTT. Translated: CASSFGASGYTDTQYF.

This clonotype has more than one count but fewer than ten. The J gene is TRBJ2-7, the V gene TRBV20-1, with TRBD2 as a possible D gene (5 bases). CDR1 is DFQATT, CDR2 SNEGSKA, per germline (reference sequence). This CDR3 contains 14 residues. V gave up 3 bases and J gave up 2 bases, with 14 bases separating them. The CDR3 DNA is TGCAGTGCTAGCATGTTAGCGCCTCCCTACGAGCAGTACTTC. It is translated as CSASMLAPPYEQYF.

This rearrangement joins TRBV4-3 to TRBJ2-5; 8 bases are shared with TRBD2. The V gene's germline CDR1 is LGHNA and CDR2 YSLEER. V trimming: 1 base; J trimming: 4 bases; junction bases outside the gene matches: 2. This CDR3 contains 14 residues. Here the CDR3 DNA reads TGCGCCAGCAGCCAAGGACTAGCGAGAGAGACCCAGTACTTC. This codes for CASSQGLARETQYF.

DNA of the CDR3: TGCGCCAGCAGCTTGGACAGGGGAATAGGCGGCTACACCTTC. Translated, it gives CASSLDRGIGGYTF. The chain employs TRBV5-1 and TRBJ1-2; 7 positions agree with TRBD1. The CDR3 has 14 residues. The V gene end was trimmed by 0 bases and the J gene end by 8 bases; junction bases not matched to a gene: 7. The germline CDR1 and CDR2 sequences are SGHRS and YFSETQ.

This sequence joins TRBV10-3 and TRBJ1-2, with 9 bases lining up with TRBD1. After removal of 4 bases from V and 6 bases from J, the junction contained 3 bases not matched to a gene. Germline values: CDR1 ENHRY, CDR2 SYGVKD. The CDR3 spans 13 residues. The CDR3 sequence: CAISGNRGHGYTF. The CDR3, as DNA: TGTGCCATCAGTGGAAACAGGGGGCATGGCTACACCTTC.

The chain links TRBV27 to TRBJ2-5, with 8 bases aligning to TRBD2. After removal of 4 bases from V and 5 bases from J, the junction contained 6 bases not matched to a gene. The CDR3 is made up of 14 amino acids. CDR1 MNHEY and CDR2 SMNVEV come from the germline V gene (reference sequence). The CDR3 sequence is CASSSSGSRETQYF. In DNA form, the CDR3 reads TGTGCCAGCAGTTCCAGCGGGAGCAGGGAGACCCAGTACTTC.

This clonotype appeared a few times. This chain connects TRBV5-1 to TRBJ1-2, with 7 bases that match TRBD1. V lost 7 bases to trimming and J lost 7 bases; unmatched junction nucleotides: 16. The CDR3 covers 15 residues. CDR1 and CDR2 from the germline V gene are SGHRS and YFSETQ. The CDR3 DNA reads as TGCGCCAGCCGCCTCGACAGGGTTTCTCCACGTGGCTACACCTTC. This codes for CASRLDRVSPRGYTF. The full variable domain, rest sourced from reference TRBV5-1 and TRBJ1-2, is KAGVTQTPRYLIKTRGQQVTLSCSPISGHRSVSWYQQTPGQGLQFLFEYFSETQRNKGNFPGRFSGRQFSNSRSEMNVSTLELGDSALYLCASRLDRVSPRGYTFGSGTRLTVV.

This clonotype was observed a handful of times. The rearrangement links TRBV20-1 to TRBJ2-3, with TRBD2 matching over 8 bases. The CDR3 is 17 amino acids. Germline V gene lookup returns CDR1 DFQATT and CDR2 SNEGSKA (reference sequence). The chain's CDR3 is CSAAPRIAGISADTQYF. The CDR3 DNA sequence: TGCAGCGCCGCCCCGAGAATAGCGGGAATTAGCGCAGATACGCAGTATTTT.

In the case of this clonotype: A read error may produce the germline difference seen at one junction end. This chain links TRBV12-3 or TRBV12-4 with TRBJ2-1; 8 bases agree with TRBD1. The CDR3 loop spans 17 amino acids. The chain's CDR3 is CASCLWTGLGSYNEQFF. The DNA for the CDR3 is TGTGCCAGCTGTTTATGGACAGGGCTTGGGTCCTACAATGAGCAGTTCTTC.

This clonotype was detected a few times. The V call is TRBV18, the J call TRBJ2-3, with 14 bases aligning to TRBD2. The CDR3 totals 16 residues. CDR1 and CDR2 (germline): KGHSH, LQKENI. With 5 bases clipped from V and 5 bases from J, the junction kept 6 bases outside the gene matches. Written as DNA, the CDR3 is TGTGCCAGCTCAAAGGGGACTAGCGGGAGTAGAGATACGCAGTATTTT. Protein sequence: CASSKGTSGSRDTQYF.

CDR3 sequence reads: CASSFPTSGSNEQYF. For the CDR3, the DNA is TGTGCCAGCAGTTTTCCCACTAGCGGGAGCAACGAGCAGTACTTC. The chain couples TRBV12-3 or TRBV12-4 to TRBJ2-7; TRBD2 agrees at 11 bases. V lost 3 bases and J lost 5; bases outside the gene matches: 6. The CDR3 consists of 15 residues.

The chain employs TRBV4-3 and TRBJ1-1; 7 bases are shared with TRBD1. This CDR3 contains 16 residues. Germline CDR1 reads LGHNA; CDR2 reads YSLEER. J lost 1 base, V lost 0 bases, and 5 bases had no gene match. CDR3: CASSQERDRGNTEAFF. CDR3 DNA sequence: TGCGCCAGCAGCCAAGAAAGGGACAGAGGGAACACTGAAGCTTTCTTT.

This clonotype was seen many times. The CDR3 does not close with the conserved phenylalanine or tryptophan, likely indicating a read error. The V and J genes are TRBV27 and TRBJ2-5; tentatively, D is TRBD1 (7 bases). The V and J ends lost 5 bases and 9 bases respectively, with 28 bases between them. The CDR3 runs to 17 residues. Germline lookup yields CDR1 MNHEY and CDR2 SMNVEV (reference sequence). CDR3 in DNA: TGTGCCAGCAGTCCGGGGGCCGGGACAGCCCGATACGGGGCCCAGTACTTA. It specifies CASSPGAGTARYGAQYL.

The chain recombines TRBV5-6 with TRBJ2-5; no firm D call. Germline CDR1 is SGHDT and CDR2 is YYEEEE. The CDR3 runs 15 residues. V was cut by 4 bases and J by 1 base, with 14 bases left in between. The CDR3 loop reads CASSRARGVQETQYF. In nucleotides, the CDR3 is TGTGCCAGCAGCCGGGCGCGAGGTGTCCAAGAGACCCAGTACTTC.

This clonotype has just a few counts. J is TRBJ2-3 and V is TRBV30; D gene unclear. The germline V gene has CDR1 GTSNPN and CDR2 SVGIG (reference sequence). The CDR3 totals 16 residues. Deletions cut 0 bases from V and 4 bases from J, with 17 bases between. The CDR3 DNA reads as TGTGCCTGGAGTGTTTGGTCCCCTCCCCTCTCAGATACGCAGTATTTT. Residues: CAWSVWSPPLSDTQYF.

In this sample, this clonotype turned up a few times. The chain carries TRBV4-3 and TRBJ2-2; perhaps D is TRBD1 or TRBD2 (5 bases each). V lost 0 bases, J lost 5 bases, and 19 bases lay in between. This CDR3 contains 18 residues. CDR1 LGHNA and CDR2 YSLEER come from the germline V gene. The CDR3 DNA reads TGCGCCAGCAGCCAAGATCATTTGGGGACGGTGATGACCGGGGAGCTGTTTTTT. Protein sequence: CASSQDHLGTVMTGELFF.

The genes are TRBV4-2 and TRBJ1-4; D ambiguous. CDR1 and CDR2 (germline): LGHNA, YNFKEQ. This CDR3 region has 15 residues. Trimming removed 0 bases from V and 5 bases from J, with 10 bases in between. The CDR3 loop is CASSQDLGINEKLFF. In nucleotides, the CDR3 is TGTGCCAGCAGCCAAGATCTGGGTATAAATGAAAAACTGTTTTTT.

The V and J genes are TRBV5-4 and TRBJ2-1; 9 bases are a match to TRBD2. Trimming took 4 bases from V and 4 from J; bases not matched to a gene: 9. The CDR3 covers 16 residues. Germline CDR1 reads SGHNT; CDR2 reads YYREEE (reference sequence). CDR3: CASSRLSAGGYNEQFF. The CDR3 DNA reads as TGTGCCAGCAGCCGCCTATCGGCGGGAGGGTACAATGAGCAGTTCTTC.

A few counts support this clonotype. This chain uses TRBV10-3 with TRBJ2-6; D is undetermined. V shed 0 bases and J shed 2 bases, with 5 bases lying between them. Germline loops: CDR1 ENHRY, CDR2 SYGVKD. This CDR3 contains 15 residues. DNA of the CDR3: TGTGCCATCAGTGAGTCGAGAGCTGGGGCCAACGTCCTGACTTTC. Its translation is CAISESRAGANVLTF.

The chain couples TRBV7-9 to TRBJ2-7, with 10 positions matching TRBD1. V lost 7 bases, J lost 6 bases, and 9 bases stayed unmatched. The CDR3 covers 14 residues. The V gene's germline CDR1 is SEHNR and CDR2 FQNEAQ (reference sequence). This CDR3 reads CASIFSDRGAEQYF. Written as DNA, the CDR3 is TGTGCCAGCATCTTCTCGGACAGGGGGGCCGAGCAGTACTTC.

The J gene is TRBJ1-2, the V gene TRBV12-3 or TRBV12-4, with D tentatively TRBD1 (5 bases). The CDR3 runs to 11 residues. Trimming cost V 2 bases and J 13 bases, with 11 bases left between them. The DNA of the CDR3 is TGTGCCAGCAGTTTACGGGGGACGGTCACCTTC. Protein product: CASSLRGTVTF.

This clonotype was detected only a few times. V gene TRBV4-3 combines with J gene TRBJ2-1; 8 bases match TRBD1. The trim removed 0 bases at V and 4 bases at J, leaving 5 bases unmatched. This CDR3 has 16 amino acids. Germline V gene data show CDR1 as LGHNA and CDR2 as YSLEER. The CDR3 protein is CASSQEWTGLYNEQFF. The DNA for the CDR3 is TGCGCCAGCAGCCAAGAGTGGACAGGGTTGTACAATGAGCAGTTCTTC.